This T cell receptor (beta chain) came from a study of blood T cell repertoires in COVID-19. V was shortened by 3 bases and J by 0 bases, with 12 bases between the two germline ends. Germline V gene lookup returns CDR1 SGDLS and CDR2 YYNGEE. The length of the CDR3 is 16 residues. TCRdb's table, derived via immunoSEQ multiplex PCR, lists solely in-frame clones and lacks some. The table has under 400,000 clones, roughly 85% seen once. Everyone who took part was roughly 18 to 89 years old, and they came from 20 to 25 US areas. Participants' reported clinical history set cohort assignment. The clonotype was recovered from a woman between 40 and 55 years old with acute COVID-19. The chain links TRBV9 to TRBJ1-4; possibly TRBD1 for D (5 bases). The sequenced sample consisted of PBMCs or T cells enriched from blood (not recorded which). CDR3 nucleotide sequence: TGTGCCAGCAGCGCCCGGGGGGTTTCAACTAATGAAAAACTGTTTTTT. Amino acids: CASSARGVSTNEKLFF.